This entry concerns a single TCR beta chain. Its antigen is unidentified. The data stem from a study of T cells after yellow fever vaccination. Study in general: Preparation of the low-cell-number fractions used SMART-Seq v4 Ultra Low Input. Study observations and caveats: Re-detected after boosting: most primary clones, about 95% of CD4 and about 90% of CD8. Any FACS-sorted repertoire could hold abundant clonotypes that contaminate it from the bulk population.

UMIs and a universal primer site were added when TCR cDNA was made by 5'RACE template switching. TCRdb reprocessed the 5' RACE reads via MiXCR and lists one record per CDR3 protein. The sample comprises 300,000 to 350,000 distinct CDR3 sequences, 3.5% to 4.5% of which are singletons, and roughly a fifth rests with the top ten. Germline CDR1 ENHRY, CDR2 SYGVKD. The CDR3 is made up of 13 amino acids. The V end was cut by 4 bases, the J end by 8 bases, with 11 bases between. The sequence derives from a man in his late teens or twenties who received the YFV17D yellow fever vaccine. The specimen comprised PBMCs, sampled 15 days after the yellow fever booster vaccination. The chain recombines TRBV10-3 with TRBJ1-4; D perhaps matches TRBD1 (5 bases). CDR3 coding DNA: TGTGCCATCAGTGCAAGGGCAGGGGAAAAACTGTTTTTT. It codes for CAISARAGEKLFF.